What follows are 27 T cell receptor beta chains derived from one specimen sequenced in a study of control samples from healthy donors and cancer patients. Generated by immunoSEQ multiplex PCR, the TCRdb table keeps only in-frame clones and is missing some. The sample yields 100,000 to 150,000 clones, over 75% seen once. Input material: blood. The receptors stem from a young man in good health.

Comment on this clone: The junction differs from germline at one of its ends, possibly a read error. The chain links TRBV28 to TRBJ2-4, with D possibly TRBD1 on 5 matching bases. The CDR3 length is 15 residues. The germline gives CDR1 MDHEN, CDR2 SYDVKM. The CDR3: CASNGRALAKNIQYF. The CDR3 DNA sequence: TGTGCAAGCAATGGCAGGGCTCTAGCCAAAAACATTCAGTACTTC.

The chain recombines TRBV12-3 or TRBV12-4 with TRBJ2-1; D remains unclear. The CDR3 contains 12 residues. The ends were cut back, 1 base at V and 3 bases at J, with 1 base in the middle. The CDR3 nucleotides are TGTGCCAGCAGTTTAGACTACAATGAGCAGTTCTTC. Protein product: CASSLDYNEQFF.

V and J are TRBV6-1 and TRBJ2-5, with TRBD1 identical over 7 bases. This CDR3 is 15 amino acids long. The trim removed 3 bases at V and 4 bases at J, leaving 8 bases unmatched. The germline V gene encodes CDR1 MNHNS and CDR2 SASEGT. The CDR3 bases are TGTGCCAGCAGTGACCTCGGGACAGCCGGAGAGACCCAGTACTTC. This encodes CASSDLGTAGETQYF.

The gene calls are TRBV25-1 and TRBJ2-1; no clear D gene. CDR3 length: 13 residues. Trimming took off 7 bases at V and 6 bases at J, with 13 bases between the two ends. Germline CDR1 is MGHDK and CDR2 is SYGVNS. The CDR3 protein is CASKYVMGNEQFF. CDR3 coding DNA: TGTGCCAGCAAGTATGTCATGGGCAATGAGCAGTTCTTC.

The DNA for the CDR3 is TGTGCCAGCAGCCGGGGGTCCCTCGCAAGGGGAGGGAACACTGAAGCTTTCTTT. Its translation is CASSRGSLARGGNTEAFF. The rearrangement joins TRBV2 to TRBJ1-1, with a weak D call TRBD1 (5 bases). The V end lost 6 bases, the J end lost 1 base, and 24 bases lay between the germline ends. CDR1 SNHLY and CDR2 FYNNEI come from the germline V gene. The CDR3 sequence is 18 residues long.

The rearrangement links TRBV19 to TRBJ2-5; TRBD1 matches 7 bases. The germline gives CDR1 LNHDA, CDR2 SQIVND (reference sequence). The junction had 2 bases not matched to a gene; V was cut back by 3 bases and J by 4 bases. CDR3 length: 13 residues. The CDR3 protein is CASSINRGETQYF. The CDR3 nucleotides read TGTGCCAGTAGTATCAACAGGGGAGAGACCCAGTACTTC.

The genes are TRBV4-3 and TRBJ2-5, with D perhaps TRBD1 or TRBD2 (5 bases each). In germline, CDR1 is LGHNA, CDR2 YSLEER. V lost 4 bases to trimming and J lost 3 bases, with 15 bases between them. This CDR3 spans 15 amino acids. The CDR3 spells CASSRDGMGEETQYF. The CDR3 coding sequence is TGCGCCAGCAGCCGGGACGGCATGGGAGAAGAGACCCAGTACTTC.

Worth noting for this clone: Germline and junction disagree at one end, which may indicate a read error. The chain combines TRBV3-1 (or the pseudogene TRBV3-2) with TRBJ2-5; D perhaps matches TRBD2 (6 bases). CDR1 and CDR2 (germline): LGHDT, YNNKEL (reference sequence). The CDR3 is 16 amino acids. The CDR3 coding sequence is TGTGCCAGCAGTCAAGATATCGGGAGTGGGCAAGAGACCCAGTACTTC. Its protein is CASSQDIGSGQETQYF.

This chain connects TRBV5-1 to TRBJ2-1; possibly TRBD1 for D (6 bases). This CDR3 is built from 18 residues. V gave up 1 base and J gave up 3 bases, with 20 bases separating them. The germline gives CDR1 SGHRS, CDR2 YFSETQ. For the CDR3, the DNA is TGCGCCAGCAGCTTGACCCTCGGGGCAGGGGCCAGCTACAATGAGCAGTTCTTC. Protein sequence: CASSLTLGAGASYNEQFF. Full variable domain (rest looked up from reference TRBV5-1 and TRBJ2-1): KAGVTQTPRYLIKTRGQQVTLSCSPISGHRSVSWYQQTPGQGLQFLFEYFSETQRNKGNFPGRFSGRQFSNSRSEMNVSTLELGDSALYLCASSLTLGAGASYNEQFFGPGTRLTVL.

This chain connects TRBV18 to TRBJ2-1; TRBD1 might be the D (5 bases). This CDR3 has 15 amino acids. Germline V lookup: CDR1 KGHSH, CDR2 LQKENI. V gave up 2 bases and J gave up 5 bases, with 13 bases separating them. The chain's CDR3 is CASSPRTLRDNEQFF. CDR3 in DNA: TGTGCCAGCTCACCAAGGACCCTCAGGGACAATGAGCAGTTCTTC.

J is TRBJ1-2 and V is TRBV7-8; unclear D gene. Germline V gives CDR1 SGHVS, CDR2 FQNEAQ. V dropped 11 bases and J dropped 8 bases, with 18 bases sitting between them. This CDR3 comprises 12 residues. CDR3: CAAISKAEGYTF. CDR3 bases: TGTGCCGCTATATCAAAGGCGGAGGGCTACACCTTC. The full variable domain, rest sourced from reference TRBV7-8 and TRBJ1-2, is GAGVSQSPRYKVAKRGQDVALRCDPISGHVSLFWYQQALGQGPEFLTYFQNEAQLDKSGLPSDRFFAERPEGSVSTLKIQRTQQEDSAVYLCAAISKAEGYTFGSGTRLTVV.

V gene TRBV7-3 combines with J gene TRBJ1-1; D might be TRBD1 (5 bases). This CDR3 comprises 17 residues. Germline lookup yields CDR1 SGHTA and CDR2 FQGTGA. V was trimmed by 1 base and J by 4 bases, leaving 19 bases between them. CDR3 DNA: TGTGCCAGCAGCTTAATCGGTTGGGACTTGGGACCCACTGAAGCTTTCTTT. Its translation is CASSLIGWDLGPTEAFF.

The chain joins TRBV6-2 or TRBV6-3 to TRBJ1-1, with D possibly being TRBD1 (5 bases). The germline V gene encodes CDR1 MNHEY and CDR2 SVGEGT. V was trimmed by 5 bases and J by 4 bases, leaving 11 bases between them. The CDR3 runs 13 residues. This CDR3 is CASSLTGGTEAFF. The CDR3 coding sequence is TGTGCCAGCAGTCTGACGGGGGGCACTGAAGCTTTCTTT.

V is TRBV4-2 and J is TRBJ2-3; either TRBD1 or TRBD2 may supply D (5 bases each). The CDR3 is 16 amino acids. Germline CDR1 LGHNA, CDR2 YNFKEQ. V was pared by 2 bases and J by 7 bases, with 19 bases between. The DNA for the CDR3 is TGTGCCAGCAGCCAACAGGGTAGCCAAGGAGGAAATACGCAGTATTTT. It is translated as CASSQQGSQGGNTQYF.

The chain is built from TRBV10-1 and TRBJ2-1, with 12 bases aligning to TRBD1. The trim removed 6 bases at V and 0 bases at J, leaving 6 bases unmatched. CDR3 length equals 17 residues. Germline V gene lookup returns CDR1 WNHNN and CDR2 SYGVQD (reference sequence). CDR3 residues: CASSGTGGPSSYNEQFF. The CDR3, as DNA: TGCGCCAGCAGCGGGACAGGGGGCCCGAGCTCCTACAATGAGCAGTTCTTC.

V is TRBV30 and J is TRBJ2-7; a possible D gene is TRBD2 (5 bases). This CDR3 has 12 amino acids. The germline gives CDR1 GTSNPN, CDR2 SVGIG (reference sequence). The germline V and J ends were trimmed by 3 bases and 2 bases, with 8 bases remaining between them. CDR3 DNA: TGTGCCTGGAGGAGGGCCACCTACGAGCAGTACTTC. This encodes CAWRRATYEQYF.

The CDR3 region has the DNA TGTGCCAGCAGCCTAGGACAGGGGGGTTACGAGCAGTACTTC. It encodes CASSLGQGGYEQYF. The chain joins TRBV7-2 to TRBJ2-7; TRBD1 matches at 10 bases. Looked up from germline, CDR1 is SGHTA and CDR2 is FQGNSA. This CDR3 has 14 residues. J lost 4 bases, V lost 5 bases, and 5 bases had no gene match.

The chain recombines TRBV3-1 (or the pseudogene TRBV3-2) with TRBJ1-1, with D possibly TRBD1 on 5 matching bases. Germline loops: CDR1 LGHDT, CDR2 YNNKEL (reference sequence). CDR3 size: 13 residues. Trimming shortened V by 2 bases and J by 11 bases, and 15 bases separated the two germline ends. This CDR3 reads CASSQRGQGAAFF. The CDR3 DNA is TGTGCCAGCAGCCAAAGGGGCCAAGGTGCGGCTTTCTTT.

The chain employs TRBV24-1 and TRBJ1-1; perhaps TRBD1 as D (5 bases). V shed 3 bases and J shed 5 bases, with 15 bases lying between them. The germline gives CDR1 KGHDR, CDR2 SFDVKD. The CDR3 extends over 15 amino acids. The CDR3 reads CATSDGTREGTEAFF. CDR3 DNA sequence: TGTGCCACCAGTGATGGAACCCGGGAGGGGACTGAAGCTTTCTTT.

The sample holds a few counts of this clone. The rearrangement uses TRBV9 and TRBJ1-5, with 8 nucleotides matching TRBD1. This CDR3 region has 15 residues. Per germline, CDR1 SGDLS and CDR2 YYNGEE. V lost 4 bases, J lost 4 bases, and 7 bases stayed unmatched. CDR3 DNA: TGTGCCAGCAGCCTAGGGAGGGACAGGAATCAGCCCCAGCATTTT. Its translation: CASSLGRDRNQPQHF.

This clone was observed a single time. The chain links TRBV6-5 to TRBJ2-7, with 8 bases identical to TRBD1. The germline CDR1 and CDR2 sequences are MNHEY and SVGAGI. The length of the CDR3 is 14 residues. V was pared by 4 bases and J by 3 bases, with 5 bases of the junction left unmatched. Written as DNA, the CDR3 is TGTGCCAGCAGTTTCATCACAGGGGGCTACGAGCAGTACTTC. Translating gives CASSFITGGYEQYF.

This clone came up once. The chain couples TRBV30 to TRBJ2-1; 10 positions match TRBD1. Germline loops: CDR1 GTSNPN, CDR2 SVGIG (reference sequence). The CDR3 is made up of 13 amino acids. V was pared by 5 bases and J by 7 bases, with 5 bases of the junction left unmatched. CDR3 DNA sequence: TGTGCCTGGGGGACAGGGGAATGGAATGAGCAGTTCTTC. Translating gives CAWGTGEWNEQFF.

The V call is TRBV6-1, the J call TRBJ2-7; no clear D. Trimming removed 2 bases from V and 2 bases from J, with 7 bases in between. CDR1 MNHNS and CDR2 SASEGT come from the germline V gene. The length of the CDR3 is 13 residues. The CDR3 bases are TGTGCCAGCAGTGAATTCAGTACCTACGAGCAGTACTTC. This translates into CASSEFSTYEQYF.

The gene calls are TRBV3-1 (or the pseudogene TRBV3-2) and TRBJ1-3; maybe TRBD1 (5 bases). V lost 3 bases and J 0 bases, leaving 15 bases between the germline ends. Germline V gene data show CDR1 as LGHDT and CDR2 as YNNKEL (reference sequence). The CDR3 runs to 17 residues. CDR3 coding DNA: TGTGCCAGCAGCCACCGGGACTGCTTACTCTCTGGAAACACCATATATTTT. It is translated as CASSHRDCLLSGNTIYF.

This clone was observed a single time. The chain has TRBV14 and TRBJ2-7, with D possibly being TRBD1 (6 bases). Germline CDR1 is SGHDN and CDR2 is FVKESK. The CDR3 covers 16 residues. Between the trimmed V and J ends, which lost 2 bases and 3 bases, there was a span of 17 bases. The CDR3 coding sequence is TGTGCCAGCAGCCAACAGGGGTTTAGTGTATACTACGAGCAGTACTTC. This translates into CASSQQGFSVYYEQYF.

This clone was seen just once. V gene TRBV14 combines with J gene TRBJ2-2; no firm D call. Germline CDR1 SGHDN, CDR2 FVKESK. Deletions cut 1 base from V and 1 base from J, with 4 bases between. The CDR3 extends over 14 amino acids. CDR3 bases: TGTGCCAGCAGCCAAGCATTGAACACCGGGGAGCTGTTTTTT. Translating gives CASSQALNTGELFF.

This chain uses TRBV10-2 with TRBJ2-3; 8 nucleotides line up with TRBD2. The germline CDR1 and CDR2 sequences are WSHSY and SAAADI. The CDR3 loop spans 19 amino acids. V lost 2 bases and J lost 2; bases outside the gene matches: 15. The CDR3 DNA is TGCGCCAGCAGTGAGCCCCACCGAAGCGGGAGCCAATTCACAGATACGCAGTATTTT. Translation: CASSEPHRSGSQFTDTQYF.